This T cell receptor (beta chain) comes out of a study of OX40 agonist ivuxolimab in advanced cancers. Study-level background: Prior therapy, whether anti-PD-1, anti-PD-L1 or anti-CTLA-4, was allowed, and about 39% had some.

CDR1 is SGHTS, CDR2 YDEGEE, per germline. The CDR3 runs to 13 residues. V was shortened by 6 bases and J by 6 bases, with 14 bases between the two germline ends. On this clone: The antigen is unknown.

Libraries were prepared by immunoSEQ multiplex PCR; TCRdb keeps only in-frame clonotypes and omits some of them. The sample records roughly 66,000 clones, roughly 80% being singletons. General observations from the study: Relative to CD4+, CD8+ T cells held more expanded clones on average.

This TCR was sampled from an adult with an advanced solid tumor such as melanoma, head and neck, liver or kidney cancer. The rearrangement uses TRBV5-8 and TRBJ2-3; a weak D match, TRBD1 (6 bases). The sample consisted of CD4+ or CD8+ T cells sorted from blood, taken in a trial of the OX40 agonist ivuxolimab. CDR3 sequence (DNA): TGTGCCAGCAACTCCCAAGGGGGTGATACGCAGTATTTT. Residues: CASNSQGGDTQYF.